Listed here are 27 T cell receptor beta chains from one sample, sequenced in a study of T cells in localized non-small cell lung cancer. Sequencing was performed with immunoSEQ multiplex PCR; in TCRdb, only in-frame clones are kept and a portion is missing. The top ten hold 35% to 40% of the sample, which has roughly 34,000 clones, approximately 81% seen once. Specimen: peripheral blood, collected before any cancer treatment. The receptors shown here come from a male donor aged 60 or over with stage II squamous cell lung carcinoma.

V usage is TRBV27 and J usage is TRBJ2-1; 7 bases line up with TRBD2. The CDR3 covers 15 residues. V lost 7 bases and J lost 4; bases outside the gene matches: 10. The germline V gene encodes CDR1 MNHEY and CDR2 SMNVEV (reference sequence). The CDR3 DNA sequence: TGTGCCAGCACCGTCGCGTTAGCGGGTTACAATGAGCAGTTCTTC. This translates into CASTVALAGYNEQFF.

This sequence joins TRBV5-4 and TRBJ2-3; 10 bases match TRBD1. V was pared by 4 bases and J by 3 bases, with 5 bases of the junction left unmatched. The CDR3 runs to 15 residues. From germline, CDR1 is SGHNT and CDR2 YYREEE (reference sequence). For the CDR3, the DNA is TGTGCCAGCAGCAAGACAGGGGGCCGGACAGATACGCAGTATTTT. Protein sequence: CASSKTGGRTDTQYF.

As to this clone: In the same sample, other DNA sequences code for this CDR3. The chain recombines TRBV5-1 with TRBJ2-3, with D uncertain. Germline CDR1 is SGHRS and CDR2 is YFSETQ. CDR3 length equals 12 residues. Deletions cut 0 bases from V and 5 bases from J, with 4 bases between. The CDR3 region has the DNA TGCGCCAGCAGCTTGGAAGGAGATACGCAGTATTTT. This encodes CASSLEGDTQYF.

In this sample, this clone turned up once. The chain links TRBV30 to TRBJ2-7; D is possibly TRBD1 or TRBD2 (5 bases each). Germline V gene sequence: CDR1 GTSNPN, CDR2 SVGIG (reference sequence). The CDR3 runs to 12 residues. Trimming took off 5 bases at V and 4 bases at J, with 12 bases between the two ends. The CDR3 nucleotides read TGTGCCTGGCAGGGTGAGGGTTACGAGCAGTACTTC. Translated: CAWQGEGYEQYF.

The chain recombines TRBV7-3 with TRBJ2-7, with a possible D match to TRBD1 (5 bases). The CDR3 is 14 residues long. V lost 0 bases and J 7 bases, leaving 13 bases between the germline ends. Germline V gene data show CDR1 as SGHTA and CDR2 as FQGTGA. CDR3 loop: CASSLTIPPGEQYF. In DNA, the CDR3 is TGTGCCAGCAGCTTAACGATCCCGCCAGGGGAGCAGTACTTC.

The CDR3 here is CASSRGGGQGANQPQHF. For the CDR3, the DNA is TGTGCCAGCAGCCGAGGCGGGGGACAGGGGGCCAATCAGCCCCAGCATTTT. V gene TRBV7-9 combines with J gene TRBJ1-5; 12 positions agree with TRBD1. The trim removed 5 bases at V and 3 bases at J, leaving 8 bases unmatched. CDR1 and CDR2 (germline): SEHNR, FQNEAQ (reference sequence). The CDR3 runs to 17 residues.

DNA of the CDR3: TGCGCCAGCTTGGGGACAGGGGAGGGAGAGACCCAGTACTTC. Protein: CASLGTGEGETQYF. The genes are TRBV5-1 and TRBJ2-5, with 10 bases aligning to TRBD1. The V segment lost 7 bases and the J segment 4 bases; nucleotides outside the gene matches: 7. Per the germline V gene, CDR1 is SGHRS and CDR2 is YFSETQ. The CDR3 totals 14 residues.

The chain is built from TRBV10-1 and TRBJ1-5; D not certain. V gave up 6 bases and J gave up 4 bases, with 16 bases separating them. CDR3 size: 15 residues. Germline CDR1 WNHNN, CDR2 SYGVQD (reference sequence). CDR3 sequence: CASRRKECGNQPQHF. DNA of the CDR3: TGCGCCAGCAGGAGGAAGGAATGTGGTAATCAGCCCCAGCATTTT.

This clone was seen a few times. The rearrangement joins TRBV14 to TRBJ1-1; D gene uncertain. Germline V lookup: CDR1 SGHDN, CDR2 FVKESK. V was pared by 3 bases and J by 0 bases, with 11 bases between. This CDR3 spans 15 amino acids. This chain's CDR3 is CASSHIGTLNTEAFF. CDR3 nucleotide sequence: TGTGCCAGCAGCCACATAGGAACACTGAACACTGAAGCTTTCTTT.

The rearrangement joins TRBV21-1 to TRBJ1-5; TRBD1 was called by the table and not checked on the DNA. TRBV21-1 is noted as a pseudogene. The CDR3 is 13 residues long. Written as DNA, the CDR3 is TGTGCCAGCCCCGGACAGGGCGGTCAGCCCCAGCATTTT. Its protein product is CASPGQGGQPQHF.

In DNA, the CDR3 is TGTGCCAGCAGCTCCCCGGGGCAGAACTATGGCTACACCTTC. It codes for CASSSPGQNYGYTF. The chain carries TRBV13 and TRBJ1-2; a weak D match, TRBD1 (5 bases). The CDR3 has 14 amino acids. Trimming left V 4 bases short and J 2 bases short, with 11 bases between. Germline V lookup: CDR1 PRHDT, CDR2 FYEKMQ (reference sequence).

J is TRBJ2-3 and V is TRBV5-1; no reliable D call. CDR3 length: 15 amino acids. CDR1 is SGHRS, CDR2 YFSETQ, per germline. V was cut by 0 bases and J by 6 bases, with 14 bases left in between. CDR3 region: CASSLAAADGDTQYF. The CDR3 DNA follows: TGCGCCAGCAGCTTGGCGGCGGCCGACGGGGATACGCAGTATTTT.

This clone was seen more than once but under ten times. This chain joins TRBV4-1 and TRBJ1-5; D is undetermined. The CDR3 spans 16 residues. V was clipped by 1 base and J by 1 base, with 11 bases between them. In germline, CDR1 is MGHRA, CDR2 YSYEKL. The CDR3 DNA reads as TGCGCCAGCAGCCAAGTCTCCTCTGCGAGCAATCAGCCCCAGCATTTT. Translating it yields CASSQVSSASNQPQHF.

This chain joins TRBV7-9 and TRBJ2-5; TRBD1 is a possible D gene (7 bases). With 5 bases removed from V and 7 bases from J, the gap between germline ends came to 17 bases. From germline, CDR1 is SEHNR and CDR2 FQNEAQ (reference sequence). The CDR3 has 14 residues. CDR3 nucleotides: TGTGCCAGCAGCCCCGGACAGGTCGGGGGGACCCAGTACTTC. Protein product: CASSPGQVGGTQYF.

The J gene is TRBJ2-7, the V gene TRBV30, with D maybe TRBD2 (5 bases). V shed 2 bases and J shed 5 bases, with 13 bases lying between them. The CDR3 spans 13 residues. Per germline, CDR1 GTSNPN and CDR2 SVGIG (reference sequence). CDR3 nucleotides: TGTGCCTGGAGTCACCATTATAGCGACGAGCAGTACTTC. The encoded protein is CAWSHHYSDEQYF. Supplemented by reference TRBV30 and TRBJ2-7, the full variable domain reads SQTIHQWPATLVQPVGSPLSLECTVEGTSNPNLYWYRQAAGRGLQLLFYSVGIGQISSEVPQNLSASRPQDRQFILSSKKLLLSDSGFYLCAWSHHYSDEQYFGPGTRLTVT.

This chain uses TRBV28 with TRBJ2-5; D is perhaps TRBD1 or TRBD2 (5 bases each). The better agreement between TRBJ2-7 and the DNA end casts doubt on the J call. The CDR3 runs to 14 residues. Per germline, CDR1 MDHEN and CDR2 SYDVKM. The CDR3 nucleotides read TGTGCCAGCAGTTTCCCTGGGGACGGTAGCGAGCAGTACTTC. Its translation: CASSFPGDGSEQYF.

This clone was counted between two and nine times. The V call is TRBV4-1, the J call TRBJ2-1; D gene uncertain. From germline, CDR1 is MGHRA and CDR2 YSYEKL. CDR3 length equals 13 residues. The V gene lost 3 bases and the J gene lost 6 bases, with 9 bases spanning the gap. CDR3 nucleotides: TGCGCCAGCAGCCAGGACCGACTCAATGAGCAGTTCTTC. This gives the protein CASSQDRLNEQFF.

The rearrangement uses TRBV18 and TRBJ1-5; 7 nucleotides align to TRBD1. Germline CDR1 is KGHSH and CDR2 is LQKENI. The V gene end was trimmed by 3 bases and the J gene end by 2 bases; junction bases not matched to a gene: 10. CDR3 length: 17 residues. The CDR3 nucleotides read TGTGCCAGCTCACCGGCACCCACAGGGGCGGGCAATCAGCCCCAGCATTTT. Translating gives CASSPAPTGAGNQPQHF.

This chain connects TRBV30 to TRBJ2-1, with D possibly TRBD1 on 5 matching bases. The CDR3 loop spans 13 amino acids. V shed 4 bases and J shed 2 bases, with 9 bases lying between them. Germline V gene sequence: CDR1 GTSNPN, CDR2 SVGIG (reference sequence). CDR3 protein: CAWTPGTYNEQFF. The CDR3 DNA reads TGTGCCTGGACTCCAGGGACCTACAATGAGCAGTTCTTC.

The V gene is TRBV15, the J gene TRBJ2-1; TRBD2 agrees at 11 bases. CDR1 is LNHNV, CDR2 YYDKDF, per germline (reference sequence). This CDR3 is built from 20 residues. Trimming removed 0 bases from V and 0 bases from J; junction bases left unmatched: 10. The CDR3 DNA follows: TGTGCCACCAGCAGAGAATGGGTGACTAGCGGGGCCAGCTCCTACAATGAGCAGTTCTTC. Amino acids: CATSREWVTSGASSYNEQFF.

The chain links TRBV6-1 to TRBJ2-1; D ambiguous. The CDR3 spans 14 residues. The germline gives CDR1 MNHNS, CDR2 SASEGT. V was pared by 5 bases and J by 4 bases, with 12 bases between. The CDR3 reads CASSNGWAYNEQFF. CDR3 nucleotides: TGTGCCAGCAGTAATGGGTGGGCTTACAATGAGCAGTTCTTC.

This chain uses TRBV5-6 with TRBJ2-1; D not certain. Trimming took off 4 bases at V and 14 bases at J, with 16 bases between the two ends. Germline CDR1 reads SGHDT; CDR2 reads YYEEEE. The CDR3 contains 12 residues. CDR3 nucleotides: TGTGCCAGCAGCCGGCAGGCCCGCGAGGAGTTCTTC. It is translated as CASSRQAREEFF.

The rearrangement uses TRBV19 and TRBJ2-1, with a tentative D call TRBD2 (6 bases). CDR3 size: 15 residues. The germline V gene encodes CDR1 LNHDA and CDR2 SQIVND (reference sequence). The V and J ends lost 9 bases and 9 bases respectively, with 24 bases between them. In DNA, the CDR3 is TGTGCCAGCATAGTAGGAGGGGCGGGGATCGGTGAGCAGTTCTTC. Translation gives CASIVGGAGIGEQFF.

A few counts support this clone. The V gene is TRBV12-5, the J gene TRBJ2-7; D remains ambiguous. V lost 0 bases to trimming and J lost 6 bases, with 12 bases between them. Germline lookup yields CDR1 LGHNT and CDR2 FRNRAP. The length of the CDR3 is 14 residues. CDR3 loop: CASGLVGPLAEQYF. The CDR3, as DNA: TGTGCTAGTGGTTTGGTAGGACCCCTCGCCGAGCAGTACTTC.

V is TRBV14 and J is TRBJ1-2; the match to TRBD1 covers 8 bases. CDR1 SGHDN and CDR2 FVKESK come from the germline V gene. The CDR3 sequence is 13 residues long. After removal of 5 bases from V and 7 bases from J, the junction contained 6 bases not matched to a gene. CDR3 bases: TGTGCCAGCAGCGGACAGGGCGCCATTGGCTACACCTTC. It codes for CASSGQGAIGYTF.

This sequence joins TRBV28 and TRBJ1-2; 12 bases agree with TRBD1. The CDR3 totals 16 residues. Trimming removed 4 bases from V and 8 bases from J; junction bases left unmatched: 11. Germline V gives CDR1 MDHEN, CDR2 SYDVKM. Here the CDR3 reads CASSSPPGQGARGYTF. The CDR3 DNA is TGTGCCAGCAGTTCCCCGCCGGGACAGGGGGCGCGGGGCTACACCTTC.

CDR3 nucleotide sequence: TGCGCCAGCAGACCCGGGGGGGGAGGCGGCAATCAGCCCCAGCATTTT. This sequence encodes CASRPGGGGGNQPQHF. The V call is TRBV5-1, the J call TRBJ1-5, with D tentatively TRBD1 (5 bases). Trimming took off 5 bases at V and 2 bases at J, with 17 bases between the two ends. CDR3 length: 16 residues. Germline values: CDR1 SGHRS, CDR2 YFSETQ.